A single T cell receptor (beta chain) is shown here with its context. Sequenced by immunoSEQ multiplex PCR; TCRdb stores in-frame clones only, minus some. Of roughly 150,000 clones in the sample, approximately 80% were seen once. The data originate from a study of blood T cell repertoires in COVID-19. Overall study context: The cDNA or gDNA used as material had been derived from T cells, B-cell-depleted T cells, or PBMCs.

The germline CDR1 and CDR2 sequences are SNHLY and FYNNEI. V lost 4 bases and J 6 bases, leaving 13 bases between the germline ends. CDR3 length equals 13 residues. The receptor was derived from a man in his 70s who had recovered from COVID-19. This chain uses TRBV2 with TRBJ2-7, with a possible D match to TRBD2 (6 bases). Material for sequencing was peripheral blood. In nucleotides, the CDR3 is TGTGCCAGCAGTGTGGGCCCGGAGGGCGAGCAGTACTTC. As protein: CASSVGPEGEQYF. Based on the CDR3 plus reference TRBV2 and TRBJ2-7, the full variable domain is EPEVTQTPSHQVTQMGQEVILRCVPISNHLYFYWYRQILGQKVEFLVSFYNNEISEKSEIFDDQFSVERPDGSNFTLKIRSTKLEDSAMYFCASSVGPEGEQYFGPGTRLTVT.